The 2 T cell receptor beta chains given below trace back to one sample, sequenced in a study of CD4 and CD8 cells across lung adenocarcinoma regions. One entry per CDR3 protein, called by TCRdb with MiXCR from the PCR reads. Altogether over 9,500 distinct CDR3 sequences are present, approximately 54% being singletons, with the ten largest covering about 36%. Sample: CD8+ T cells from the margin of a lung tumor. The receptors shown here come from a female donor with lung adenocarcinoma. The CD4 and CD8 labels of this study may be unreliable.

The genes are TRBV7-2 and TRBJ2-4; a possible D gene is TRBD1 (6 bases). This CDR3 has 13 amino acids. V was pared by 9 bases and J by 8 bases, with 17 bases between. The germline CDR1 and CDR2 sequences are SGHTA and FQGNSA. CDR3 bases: TGTGCCAGGGGGCTGGGGGCGGAAGACATTCAGTACTTC. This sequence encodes CARGLGAEDIQYF.

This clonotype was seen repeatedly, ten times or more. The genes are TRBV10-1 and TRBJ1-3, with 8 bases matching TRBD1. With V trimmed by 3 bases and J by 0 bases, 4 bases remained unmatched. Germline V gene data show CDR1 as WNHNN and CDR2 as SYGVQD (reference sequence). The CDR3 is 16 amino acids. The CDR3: CASSEQGESSGNTIYF. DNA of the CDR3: TGCGCCAGCAGTGAACAGGGGGAAAGCTCTGGAAACACCATATATTTT.